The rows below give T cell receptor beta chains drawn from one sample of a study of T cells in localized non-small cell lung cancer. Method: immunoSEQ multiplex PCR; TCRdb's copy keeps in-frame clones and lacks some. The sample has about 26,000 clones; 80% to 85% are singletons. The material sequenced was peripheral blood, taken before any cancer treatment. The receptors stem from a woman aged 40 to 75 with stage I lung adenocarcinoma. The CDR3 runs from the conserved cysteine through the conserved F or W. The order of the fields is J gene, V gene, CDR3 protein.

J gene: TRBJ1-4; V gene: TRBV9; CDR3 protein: CASSVGGKFEKLFF
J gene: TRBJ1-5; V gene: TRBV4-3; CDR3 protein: CASSHSLLGNQPQHF
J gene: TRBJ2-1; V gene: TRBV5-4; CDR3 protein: CASSGTSGGFNEQFF
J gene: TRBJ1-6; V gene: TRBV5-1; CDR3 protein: CASSQDRSSYNSPLHF
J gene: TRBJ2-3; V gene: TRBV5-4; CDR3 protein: CASSLQRGNTDTQYF
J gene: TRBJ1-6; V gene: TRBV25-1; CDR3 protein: CASGSDREVNSPLHF
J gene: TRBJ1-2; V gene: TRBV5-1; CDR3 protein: CASSLATDRSGGYTF
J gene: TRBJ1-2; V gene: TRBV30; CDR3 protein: CAVRRAVSYGYTF
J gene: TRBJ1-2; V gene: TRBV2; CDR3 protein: CASSGDRVYGYTF
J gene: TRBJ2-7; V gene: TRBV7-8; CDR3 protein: CASSLGLLYEQYF
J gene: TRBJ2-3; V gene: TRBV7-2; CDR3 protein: CATATGTRDTQYF
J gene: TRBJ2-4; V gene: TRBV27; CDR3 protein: CASSFGTGENQYF
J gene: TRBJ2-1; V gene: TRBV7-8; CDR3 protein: CASSPRRKRGGRDDEQFF
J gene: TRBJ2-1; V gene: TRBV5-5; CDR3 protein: CASSLSAGVPNEQFF
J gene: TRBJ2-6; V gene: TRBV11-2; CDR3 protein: CASSSVYPGGSGANVLTF
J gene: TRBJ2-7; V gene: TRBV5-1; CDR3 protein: CASSLGRGLVYEQYF